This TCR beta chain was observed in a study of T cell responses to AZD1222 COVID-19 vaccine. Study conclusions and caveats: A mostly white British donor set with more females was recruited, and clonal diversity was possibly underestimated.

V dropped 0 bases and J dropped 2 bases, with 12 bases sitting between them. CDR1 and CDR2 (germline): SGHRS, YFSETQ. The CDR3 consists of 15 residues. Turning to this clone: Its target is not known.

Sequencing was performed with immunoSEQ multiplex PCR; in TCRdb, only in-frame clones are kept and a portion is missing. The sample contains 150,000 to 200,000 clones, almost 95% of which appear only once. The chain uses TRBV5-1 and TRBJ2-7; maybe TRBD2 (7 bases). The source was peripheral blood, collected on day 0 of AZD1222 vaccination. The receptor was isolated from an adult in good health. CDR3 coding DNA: TGCGCCAGCAGCTTGGTTGCGGGGGCTACCTACGAGCAGTACTTC. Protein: CASSLVAGATYEQYF.